This entry is about one T cell receptor (beta chain). The antigen remains unidentified. The junction departs from germline at one end; a sequencing error may be responsible. The TCR beta CDR3 regions underwent amplification from RNA transcripts. RT-PCR with HTBI primers came first, then second-round multiplex PCR. TCRdb reanalysed the multiplex PCR reads using MiXCR and keeps one entry per CDR3 protein. The sample comprises 740,000 or so distinct CDR3 sequences, 40% of which are singletons, and approximately 43% rests with the top ten. Uncontrolled infections, other autoimmune diseases, pregnancy or lactation barred patients from enrollment. Orbital computed tomography, together with clinical symptoms, serum thyroxine, TRAb and thyroid ultrasound, was used for diagnosis. The data originate from a study of Graves' ophthalmopathy and Graves' hyperthyroidism. Study observations and caveats: Ophthalmopathy progression was predicted by the model at less than 71% sensitivity and 72% to 75% specificity. Blood repertoires reportedly contained most expanded thyroid clonotypes above 0.001 frequency.

Germline CDR1 is ENHRY and CDR2 is SYGVKD. The CDR3 has 14 residues. The sequenced sample consisted of peripheral blood. This sequence was found in an adult man with Graves' ophthalmopathy. This chain uses TRBV10-3 with TRBJ1-1; tentative D call: TRBD1 (5 bases). CDR3 residues: CASSSTRGSVGAFF. The DNA of the CDR3 is TGTGCCAGCAGTAGCACCCGGGGGTCGGTAGGAGCTTTCTTT.